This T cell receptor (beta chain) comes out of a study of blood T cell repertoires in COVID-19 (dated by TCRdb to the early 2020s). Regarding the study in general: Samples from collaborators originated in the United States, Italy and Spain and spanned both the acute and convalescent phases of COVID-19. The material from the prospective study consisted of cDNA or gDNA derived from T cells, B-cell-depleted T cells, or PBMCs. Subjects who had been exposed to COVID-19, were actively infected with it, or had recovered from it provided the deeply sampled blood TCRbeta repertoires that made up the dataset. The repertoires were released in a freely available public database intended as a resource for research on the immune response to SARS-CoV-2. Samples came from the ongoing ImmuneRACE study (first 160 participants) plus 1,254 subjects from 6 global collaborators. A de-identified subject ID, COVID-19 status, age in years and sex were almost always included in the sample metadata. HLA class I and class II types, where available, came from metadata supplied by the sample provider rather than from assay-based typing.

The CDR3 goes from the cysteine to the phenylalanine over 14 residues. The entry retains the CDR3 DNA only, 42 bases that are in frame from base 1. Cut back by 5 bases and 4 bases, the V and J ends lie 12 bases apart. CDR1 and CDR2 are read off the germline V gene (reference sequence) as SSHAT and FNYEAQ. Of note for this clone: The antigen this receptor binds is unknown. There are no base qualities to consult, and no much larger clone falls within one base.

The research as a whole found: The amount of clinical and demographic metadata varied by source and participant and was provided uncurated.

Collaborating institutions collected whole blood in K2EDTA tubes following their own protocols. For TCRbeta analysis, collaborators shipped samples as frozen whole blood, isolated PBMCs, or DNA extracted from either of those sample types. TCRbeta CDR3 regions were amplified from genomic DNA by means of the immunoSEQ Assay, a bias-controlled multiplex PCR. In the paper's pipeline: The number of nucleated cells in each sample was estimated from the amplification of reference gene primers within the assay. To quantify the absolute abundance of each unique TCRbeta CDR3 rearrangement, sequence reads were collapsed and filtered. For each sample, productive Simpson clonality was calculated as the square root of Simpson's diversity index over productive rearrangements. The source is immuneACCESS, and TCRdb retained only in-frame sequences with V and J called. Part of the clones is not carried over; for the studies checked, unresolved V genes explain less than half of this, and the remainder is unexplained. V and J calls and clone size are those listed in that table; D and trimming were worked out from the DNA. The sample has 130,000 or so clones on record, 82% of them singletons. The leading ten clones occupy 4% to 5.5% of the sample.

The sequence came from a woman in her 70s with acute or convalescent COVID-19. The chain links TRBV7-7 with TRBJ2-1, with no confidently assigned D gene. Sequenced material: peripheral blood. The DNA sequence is TGTGCCAGCAGCGCAAGCGAGGTGTACAATGAGCAGTTCTTC. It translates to CASSASEVYNEQFF. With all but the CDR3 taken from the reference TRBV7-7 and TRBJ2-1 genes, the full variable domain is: GAGVSQSPRYKVTKRGQDVTLRCDPISSHATLYWYQQALGQGPEFLTYFNYEAQPDKSGLPSDRFSAERPEGSISTLTIQRTEQRDSAMYRCASSASEVYNEQFFGPGTRLTVL.